These T cell receptor beta chains were read from a single sample in a study of graft-versus-host responses after intestinal transplantation. Sequencing was performed with immunoSEQ multiplex PCR; in TCRdb, only in-frame clones are kept and a portion is missing. The sample gives over 100,000 clones, roughly 96% of which show up once; about 3.3% is in the top ten. Their specific antigens are unknown. The sequencing here drew on unstimulated CD8+ T cells sorted from spleen or lymph node cells, taken before intestinal transplant. The receptors come from a human donor who received an intestinal transplant. The CDR3 runs from the conserved cysteine through the conserved F or W. D genes are given only for firm matches. Where a row states a size, it is once, few, many or the class of an expanded clone; other rows omit it.

V gene: TRBV30
clone size: -
D gene: TRBD2
J gene: TRBJ2-1
CDR3 DNA: TGTGCCTGGGATCCGGGACTAGCGGGAATTTCCTACAATGAGCAGTTCTTC
CDR3 protein: CAWDPGLAGISYNEQFF

V gene: TRBV11-2
clone size: -
D gene: TRBD2
J gene: TRBJ2-1
CDR3 DNA: TGTGCCAGCAGCTCGAAAGCGGGAGTCTCATACAATGAGCAGTTCTTC
CDR3 protein: CASSSKAGVSYNEQFF

V gene: TRBV27
clone size: -
D gene: TRBD1
J gene: TRBJ1-1
CDR3 DNA: TGTGCCAGCAGTCCGCTTACGGTAACCGGGACAGGTGAAACTGAAGCTTTCTTT
CDR3 protein: CASSPLTVTGTGETEAFF

V gene: TRBV15
clone size: -
D gene: TRBD1
J gene: TRBJ1-4
CDR3 DNA: TGTGCCACCACAATGTTGACAGGGGGCGGTGAAAAACTGTTTTTT
CDR3 protein: CATTMLTGGGEKLFF

V gene: TRBV28
clone size: -
D gene: -
J gene: TRBJ2-1
CDR3 DNA: TGTGCCAGCAGTTTATCCCTCCGTAGCTCCTACAATGAGCAGTTCTTC
CDR3 protein: CASSLSLRSSYNEQFF

V gene: TRBV30
clone size: -
D gene: -
J gene: TRBJ1-5
CDR3 DNA: TGTGCCTGGAGGGAAGGGGACGCCCAGCATTTT
CDR3 protein: CAWREGDAQHF

V gene: TRBV19
clone size: -
D gene: TRBD1
J gene: TRBJ2-1
CDR3 DNA: TGTGCCAGTTCGGACAGGGGAGCCAATGAGCAGTTCTTC
CDR3 protein: CASSDRGANEQFF

V gene: TRBV9
clone size: -
D gene: TRBD2
J gene: TRBJ2-7
CDR3 DNA: TGTGCCAGCAGCGGGACTAGCGGGTACGATCCCTACGAGCAGTACTTC
CDR3 protein: CASSGTSGYDPYEQYF

V gene: TRBV28
clone size: -
D gene: -
J gene: TRBJ1-4
CDR3 DNA: TGTGCCAGCAGTTTAGTAACTGCAACTAATGAAAAACTGTTTTTT
CDR3 protein: CASSLVTATNEKLFF

V gene: TRBV6-6
clone size: -
D gene: TRBD1
J gene: TRBJ1-1
CDR3 DNA: TGTGCCAGCAAAAACAGGGGGGCTCCCTACACTGAAGCTTTCTTT
CDR3 protein: CASKNRGAPYTEAFF

V gene: TRBV6-1
clone size: few
D gene: -
J gene: TRBJ2-3
CDR3 DNA: TGTGCCAGCAGTGATTTAGGATGGGGTGTTTCCACAGATACGCAGTATTTT
CDR3 protein: CASSDLGWGVSTDTQYF

V gene: TRBV28
clone size: -
D gene: -
J gene: TRBJ2-5
CDR3 DNA: TGTGCCAGCAGTTCCCTCGGGATCTACCCAGGACAAGAGACCCAGTACTTC
CDR3 protein: CASSSLGIYPGQETQYF

V gene: TRBV9
clone size: -
D gene: TRBD1
J gene: TRBJ2-6
CDR3 DNA: TGTGCCAGCAGCGGGACAGGGAGAAGCTCTGGGGCCAACGTCCTGACTTTC
CDR3 protein: CASSGTGRSSGANVLTF

V gene: TRBV13
clone size: -
D gene: -
J gene: TRBJ2-1
CDR3 DNA: TGTGCCAGCAGCTTTCGGGGGAGGTATGGCAATGAGCAGTTCTTC
CDR3 protein: CASSFRGRYGNEQFF

V gene: TRBV27
clone size: -
D gene: TRBD1
J gene: TRBJ2-3
CDR3 DNA: TGTGCCAGCAGTCTCTGGGGGACAGGGGTAGGGGATACGCAGTATTTT
CDR3 protein: CASSLWGTGVGDTQYF

V gene: TRBV6-1
clone size: few
D gene: -
J gene: TRBJ2-7
CDR3 DNA: TGTGCCAGCAGTGAATGGACAGGAGGGGCCTACGAGCAGTACTTC
CDR3 protein: CASSEWTGGAYEQYF

V gene: TRBV15
clone size: -
D gene: TRBD1
J gene: TRBJ2-7
CDR3 DNA: TGTGCCACCAGGATAGGGGGCAACGAGCAGTACTTC
CDR3 protein: CATRIGGNEQYF

V gene: TRBV7-6
clone size: -
D gene: -
J gene: TRBJ2-7
CDR3 DNA: TGTGCCAGCAGCTTAGGAAGGGGGGCCCTATCCTACGAGCAGTACTTC
CDR3 protein: CASSLGRGALSYEQYF

V gene: TRBV4-1
clone size: -
D gene: TRBD1
J gene: TRBJ2-1
CDR3 DNA: TGCGCCAGCAGCCAGGCGGACAGGGGAGGAACGGTGAATGAGCAGTTCTTC
CDR3 protein: CASSQADRGGTVNEQFF

V gene: TRBV5-8
clone size: -
D gene: -
J gene: TRBJ1-2
CDR3 DNA: TGTGCCAGACAGACCAACTATGGCTACACCTTC
CDR3 protein: CARQTNYGYTF

V gene: TRBV5-1
clone size: -
D gene: -
J gene: TRBJ2-2
CDR3 DNA: TGCGCCAGCAGCTTGGAGGGGACCGGGGAGCTGTTTTTT
CDR3 protein: CASSLEGTGELFF

V gene: TRBV6-1
clone size: -
D gene: -
J gene: TRBJ2-1
CDR3 DNA: TGTGCCAGCAGTGAAAGGCGCTACCGAATCACAGGTGCGGGGTACAATGAGCAGTTCTTC
CDR3 protein: CASSERRYRITGAGYNEQFF

V gene: TRBV28
clone size: -
D gene: TRBD1
J gene: TRBJ1-1
CDR3 DNA: TGTGCCAGCAGTTCCCACAGGGGCCAGAACACTGAAGCTTTCTTT
CDR3 protein: CASSSHRGQNTEAFF

V gene: TRBV28
clone size: -
D gene: -
J gene: TRBJ2-7
CDR3 DNA: TGTGCCAGCAGTTTCAGGGGTTCCCACGAGCAGTACTTC
CDR3 protein: CASSFRGSHEQYF

V gene: TRBV27
clone size: -
D gene: -
J gene: TRBJ2-7
CDR3 DNA: TGTGCCAGCAGTTACAACAGGGACTCCTACGAGCAGTACTTC
CDR3 protein: CASSYNRDSYEQYF

V gene: TRBV7-3
clone size: -
D gene: -
J gene: TRBJ2-5
CDR3 DNA: TGTGCCAGCAGCATAGGGGTCAGGGAGACCCAGTACTTC
CDR3 protein: CASSIGVRETQYF

V gene: TRBV4-1
clone size: once
D gene: -
J gene: TRBJ2-2
CDR3 DNA: TGCGCCAGCAGCCAAGATGGTTCGGCTTACACCGGGGAGCTGTTTTTT
CDR3 protein: CASSQDGSAYTGELFF

V gene: TRBV6-5
clone size: -
D gene: -
J gene: TRBJ1-1
CDR3 DNA: TGTGCCAGCAGTTACCACGGCCAGGGAGGCACTGAAGCTTTCTTT
CDR3 protein: CASSYHGQGGTEAFF

V gene: TRBV28
clone size: -
D gene: -
J gene: TRBJ1-5
CDR3 DNA: TGTGCCAGCAGTCCCAAGATCAATAGCAATCAGCCCCAGCATTTT
CDR3 protein: CASSPKINSNQPQHF

V gene: TRBV2
clone size: -
D gene: -
J gene: TRBJ2-2
CDR3 DNA: TGTGCCAGCAAGGTAACTGGATTGAACACCGGGGAGCTGTTTTTT
CDR3 protein: CASKVTGLNTGELFF